The next 29 T cell receptor beta chains were all read from a single sample in a study of Graves' ophthalmopathy and Graves' hyperthyroidism. Scientists amplified the TCR beta CDR3 regions from RNA transcripts. The first-round RT-PCR employed HTBI primers together with the Qiagen OneStep RT-PCR kit. A multiplex PCR was then performed as the second round. TCRdb re-derived calls from the multiplex PCR reads in MiXCR, one entry per CDR3 protein. The sample lists about 400,000 distinct CDR3 sequences; around 18% were seen once. The sequencing input was peripheral blood. The receptors were sampled from a woman under 30 with Graves' ophthalmopathy.

In its sample, this clonotype was seen many times. The genes are TRBV6-4 and TRBJ1-1; D call uncertain. The CDR3 has 14 residues. Trimming took 3 bases from V and 1 from J, leaving 9 bases between them. Germline CDR1 is MRHNA and CDR2 is SNTAGT. CDR3 region: CASSESGANTEAFF. The CDR3 nucleotides are TGTGCCAGCAGTGAGTCAGGCGCGAACACTGAAGCTTTCTTT.

The gene calls are TRBV6-5 and TRBJ1-1; 7 bases map to TRBD1. There are 13 residues in the CDR3. Unmatched junction bases numbered 6, after V lost 7 bases and J lost 4 bases. CDR1 is MNHEY and CDR2 is SVGAGI in the germline V gene. CDR3 protein: CASNSHRGTEAFF. CDR3 nucleotides: TGTGCCAGCAATTCCCACAGGGGCACTGAAGCTTTCTTT.

This clonotype occurred a few times. The gene calls are TRBV11-2 and TRBJ2-2; tentative D call: TRBD1 (6 bases). This CDR3 is 16 amino acids long. CDR1 and CDR2 (germline): SGHAT, FQNNGV. The V end was cut by 3 bases, the J end by 8 bases, with 19 bases between. CDR3 sequence reads: CASSFQDSGFTGELFF. For the CDR3, the DNA is TGTGCCAGCAGCTTCCAGGACAGCGGATTCACGGGGGAGCTGTTTTTT.

This clonotype was detected ten times or more. The chain has TRBV11-1 and TRBJ2-5; possible D gene TRBD1, 6 bases. The CDR3 runs 18 residues. Trimming pared 1 base from V and 3 bases from J, leaving 21 bases between. CDR1 SGHAT and CDR2 FQDESV come from the germline V gene (reference sequence). CDR3 in amino acids: CASSLVAWAGDSEETQYF. The CDR3 DNA sequence: TGTGCCAGCAGCTTAGTGGCTTGGGCAGGGGATTCTGAAGAGACCCAGTACTTC.

This clonotype was seen many times. V gene TRBV19 combines with J gene TRBJ1-5; D uncertain. In germline, CDR1 is LNHDA, CDR2 SQIVND (reference sequence). Trimming shortened V by 5 bases and J by 0 bases, and 5 bases separated the two germline ends. There are 13 residues in the CDR3. CDR3 in amino acids: CASSLNSNQPQHF. CDR3 coding DNA: TGTGCCAGTAGTCTTAATAGCAATCAGCCCCAGCATTTT.

This clonotype has at least ten counts. At one boundary the junction diverges from the germline segment, which might be a read error. CDR3 loop: CASSLAGGGNQPQHF. CDR3 in DNA: TGTGCCAGCAGTTTAGCGGGGGGCGGCAATCAGCCCCAGCATTTT. The chain carries TRBV7-2 and TRBJ1-5, with D maybe TRBD1 (6 bases). This CDR3 contains 15 residues. Germline V gene data show CDR1 as SGHTA and CDR2 as FQGNSA.

This clonotype was seen ten or more times. The chain employs TRBV6-2 or TRBV6-3 and TRBJ1-5; D call uncertain. The CDR3 contains 17 residues. Deletions cut 4 bases from V and 6 bases from J, with 22 bases between. Germline V gene data show CDR1 as MNHEY and CDR2 as SVGEGT. CDR3 residues: CASSSPPILGYSQPQHF. The CDR3 DNA reads TGTGCCAGCAGTTCCCCACCTATCCTAGGGTATAGTCAGCCCCAGCATTTT.

This clonotype was counted many times. The V call is TRBV30, the J call TRBJ2-6; a weak D match, TRBD2 (7 bases). Trimming left V 3 bases short and J 3 bases short, with 18 bases between. Germline-derived CDR1 and CDR2 are GTSNPN and SVGIG (reference sequence). There are 17 residues in the CDR3. Here the CDR3 reads CAWSDGPGGGGANVLTF. CDR3 coding DNA: TGTGCCTGGAGCGACGGGCCGGGGGGCGGTGGGGCCAACGTCCTGACTTTC.

This clonotype was picked up many times. The rearrangement joins TRBV7-3 to TRBJ1-1; maybe TRBD1 (6 bases). Per germline, CDR1 SGHTA and CDR2 FQGTGA. This CDR3 is 14 amino acids long. Trimming cost V 1 base and J 5 bases, with 11 bases left between them. DNA of the CDR3: TGTGCCAGCAGCTTAAGCCCAGGGGTTACTGAAGCTTTCTTT. Protein: CASSLSPGVTEAFF.

This clonotype has ten or more counts. The V and J genes are TRBV2 and TRBJ2-7; maybe TRBD2 (6 bases). Germline CDR1 SNHLY, CDR2 FYNNEI. The CDR3 totals 15 residues. V dropped 4 bases and J dropped 3 bases, with 16 bases sitting between them. Here the CDR3 DNA reads TGTGCCAGCAGTGTCACAGGAGGGACGGTCTACGAGCAGTACTTC. Its protein is CASSVTGGTVYEQYF.

The sample holds many counts of this clonotype. The CDR3 here is CASSLPGWDTEAFF. The CDR3 region has the DNA TGTGCCAGCAGTTTACCGGGTTGGGACACTGAAGCTTTCTTT. V and J are TRBV6-5 and TRBJ1-1; D remains ambiguous. The CDR3 covers 14 residues. Germline CDR1 and CDR2: MNHEY and SVGAGI. V was shortened by 4 bases and J by 3 bases, with 12 bases between the two germline ends.

This clonotype occurred many times. V gene TRBV7-2 combines with J gene TRBJ2-7, with 9 bases matching TRBD2. Losses at the gene ends were 1 base for V and 6 bases for J; bases not matched to a gene: 7. This CDR3 spans 15 amino acids. Germline loops: CDR1 SGHTA, CDR2 FQGNSA. The CDR3 bases are TGTGCCAGCAGCTTAGTTTCAGCGGGAGGCCCCGAGCAGTACTTC. It is translated as CASSLVSAGGPEQYF.

This clonotype has more than one count but fewer than ten. The chain employs TRBV18 and TRBJ2-5; possibly TRBD2 for D (6 bases). V lost 0 bases, J lost 3 bases, and 11 bases lay in between. Germline loops: CDR1 KGHSH, CDR2 LQKENI. This CDR3 region has 15 residues. The CDR3, as DNA: TGTGCCAGCTCACCACCGAAGGGACTCAAAGAGACCCAGTACTTC. It specifies CASSPPKGLKETQYF.

This clonotype was recorded many times. The chain couples TRBV6-1 to TRBJ1-1; a weak D match, TRBD1 (5 bases). This CDR3 region has 14 residues. Germline V lookup: CDR1 MNHNS, CDR2 SASEGT. V dropped 6 bases and J dropped 7 bases, with 18 bases sitting between them. CDR3 loop: CASRVGRLHVEAFF. CDR3 DNA: TGTGCCAGCAGGGTGGGGCGGCTTCATGTTGAAGCTTTCTTT.

In its sample, this clonotype was seen many times. The chain carries TRBV28 and TRBJ2-5; TRBD2 might be the D (6 bases). This CDR3 region has 13 residues. CDR1 and CDR2 (germline): MDHEN, SYDVKM. Trimming removed 4 bases from V and 5 bases from J, with 11 bases in between. DNA for the CDR3: TGTGCCAGCAGTTCACGGGAGAGGGAGACCCAGTACTTC. The encoded protein is CASSSRERETQYF.

This clonotype was seen ten or more times. This sequence joins TRBV28 and TRBJ2-3; D assignment may be TRBD1 or TRBD2 (6 bases each). Germline V gene sequence: CDR1 MDHEN, CDR2 SYDVKM. This CDR3 spans 15 amino acids. The V end lost 2 bases, the J end lost 4 bases, and 13 bases lay between the germline ends. The DNA of the CDR3 is TGTGCCAGCAGTTTAAGGGGGGCCGGGGCAGATACGCAGTATTTT. Translation gives CASSLRGAGADTQYF.

This clonotype was seen ten or more times. This chain links TRBV28 with TRBJ1-6; D is unclear. Germline loops: CDR1 MDHEN, CDR2 SYDVKM. This CDR3 spans 15 amino acids. V dropped 5 bases and J dropped 8 bases, with 16 bases sitting between them. The DNA for the CDR3 is TGTGCCAGCAGTAGAGGGTGGGAGTTAGATTCACCCCTCCACTTT. Protein product: CASSRGWELDSPLHF.

Many counts were recorded for this clonotype. V usage is TRBV4-2 and J usage is TRBJ2-7; weak D call: TRBD2 (7 bases). Looked up from germline, CDR1 is LGHNA and CDR2 is YNFKEQ. The CDR3 is made up of 16 amino acids. With 0 bases removed from V and 4 bases from J, the gap between germline ends came to 16 bases. In DNA form, the CDR3 reads TGTGCCAGCAGCCAAGAGGACGGCGGGGGCAGGTACGAGCAGTACTTC. Its protein product is CASSQEDGGGRYEQYF.

This clonotype has a count of ten or more. V and J are TRBV25-1 and TRBJ2-7; TRBD2 might be the D (6 bases). V lost 4 bases to trimming and J lost 3 bases, with 13 bases between them. This CDR3 is 14 amino acids long. Germline assignment: CDR1 MGHDK and CDR2 SYGVNS. The chain's CDR3 is CASSAPPGGYEQYF. The CDR3 DNA reads as TGTGCCAGCAGTGCCCCCCCCGGGGGCTACGAGCAGTACTTC.

This clonotype showed up many times. The chain couples TRBV4-3 to TRBJ2-7; D unresolved. Trimming shortened V by 0 bases and J by 4 bases, and 7 bases separated the two germline ends. Germline V lookup: CDR1 LGHNA, CDR2 YSLEER. The CDR3 is made up of 13 amino acids. The CDR3, as DNA: TGCGCCAGCAGCCAAGATCGGAATTACGAGCAGTACTTC. It yields the protein CASSQDRNYEQYF.

This clonotype has just a few counts. The chain couples TRBV19 to TRBJ2-5; D possibly corresponds to TRBD2 (5 bases). Deletions cut 6 bases from V and 3 bases from J, with 11 bases between. The CDR3 has 13 amino acids. Germline CDR1 is LNHDA and CDR2 is SQIVND (reference sequence). CDR3 sequence (DNA): TGTGCCAGTAGAGTTAGTAGCGAAGAGACCCAGTACTTC. This translates into CASRVSSEETQYF.

Comment on this clonotype: A read error is possible here, since a much larger clone lies one base away. V is TRBV5-6 and J is TRBJ2-2; D unclear. This CDR3 region has 13 residues. Germline CDR1 is SGHDT and CDR2 is YYEEEE. The CDR3 sequence: CVSSSSMTLELFF. In nucleotides, the CDR3 is TGTGTCAGCAGCTCGTCCATGACTCTGGAGCTGTTTTTT.

This clonotype was seen many times. This sequence joins TRBV11-3 and TRBJ2-1, with TRBD2 matching over 9 bases. Germline CDR1 reads SGHNT; CDR2 reads YENEEA. Germline trimming cut 5 bases from V and 6 bases from J; bases unmatched to any gene: 8. CDR3 size: 15 residues. The CDR3 loop reads CASSPGGLAANEQFF. DNA of the CDR3: TGTGCCAGCAGCCCGGGGGGACTAGCAGCCAATGAGCAGTTCTTC.

This clonotype was observed a handful of times. The J gene is TRBJ1-5, the V gene TRBV6-5, with TRBD1 identical over 7 bases. V dropped 4 bases and J dropped 6; count of bases not matched to a gene: 9. The CDR3 is made up of 15 amino acids. The germline CDR1 and CDR2 sequences are MNHEY and SVGAGI. The CDR3 bases are TGTGCCAGCAGTTTTACACAGGGGATCGGTCAGCCCCAGCATTTT. This translates into CASSFTQGIGQPQHF.

This clonotype was seen at least ten times. V is TRBV28 and J is TRBJ1-5, with D unresolved. The CDR3 is 14 amino acids. Trimming removed 4 bases from V and 7 bases from J, with 14 bases in between. CDR1 and CDR2 from the germline V gene are MDHEN and SYDVKM. The CDR3 region is CASSSNSIGQPQHF. The CDR3 DNA reads TGTGCCAGCAGTTCAAACAGCATCGGCCAGCCCCAGCATTTT. The full variable domain, rest sourced from reference TRBV28 and TRBJ1-5, is DVKVTQSSRYLVKRTGEKVFLECVQDMDHENMFWYRQDPGLGLRLIYFSYDVKMKEKGDIPEGYSVSREKKERFSLILESASTNQTSMYLCASSSNSIGQPQHFGDGTRLSIL.

With regard to this clonotype: It may be a read error: a sequence one base away is much more abundant. The chain employs TRBV7-3 and TRBJ2-5; 12 nucleotides line up with TRBD2. The germline CDR1 and CDR2 sequences are SGHTA and FQGTGA. Trimming took 5 bases from V and 2 from J; bases not matched to a gene: 6. The CDR3 is 16 amino acids. CDR3 DNA sequence: TGTGCCAGCAGCCCGAGGACTAGCGGGGCTCAAGAGACCCAGTACTTC. As protein: CASSPRTSGAQETQYF.

This clonotype was counted at least ten times. The gene calls are TRBV30 and TRBJ1-1; possible D gene TRBD1, 5 bases. The CDR3 has 15 residues. V dropped 3 bases and J dropped 3 bases, with 17 bases sitting between them. The germline CDR1 and CDR2 sequences are GTSNPN and SVGIG (reference sequence). CDR3 bases: TGTGCCTGGAGATATCTAGCCAGGGATTACACTGAAGCTTTCTTT. It translates to CAWRYLARDYTEAFF.

This clonotype was recorded at least ten times. V and J are TRBV6-2 or TRBV6-3 and TRBJ1-2; D possibly corresponds to TRBD1 (5 bases). There are 14 residues in the CDR3. V gave up 3 bases and J gave up 0 bases, with 8 bases separating them. Germline assignment: CDR1 MNHEY and CDR2 SVGEGT. The CDR3 reads CASSYGRANYGYTF. The CDR3 DNA reads TGTGCCAGCAGTTATGGCAGGGCTAACTATGGCTACACCTTC.

This chain connects TRBV10-3 to TRBJ2-5, with D unclear. Germline V gives CDR1 ENHRY, CDR2 SYGVKD. Trimming took 3 bases from V and 5 from J, leaving 7 bases between them. The CDR3 loop spans 12 amino acids. The CDR3 is CAISDPRETQYF. CDR3 sequence (DNA): TGTGCCATCAGTGACCCGCGGGAGACCCAGTACTTC.